A selection of T cell receptor beta chains follows, all from one sample in a study of beta chain features in type 1 diabetes. Sequenced by immunoSEQ multiplex PCR; TCRdb stores in-frame clones only, minus some. The sample lists around 280,000 clones, 15% occurring once. The sample was naive CD4+ T cells from blood. The receptors shown here come from a man aged 18-30 years with type 1 diabetes. Both conserved end residues are part of each CDR3. A D gene is named only where the DNA matches it firmly. Clone size is shown for a subset of rows, as once, few, many or a class of expanded clone.

j_call,clone_size,v_call,d_call,cdr3_aa,cdr3_nt
TRBJ1-3,few,TRBV6-6,.,CASSYSGGTPGNTIYF,TGTGCCAGCAGTTACTCGGGGGGGACTCCTGGAAACACCATATATTTT
TRBJ2-7,few,TRBV5-1,.,CASSVGQTYEQYF,TGCGCCAGCAGCGTGGGACAAACCTACGAGCAGTACTTC
TRBJ1-2,few,TRBV2,.,CASTPGGNYGYTF,TGTGCCAGCACCCCGGGTGGGAACTATGGCTACACCTTC
TRBJ2-6,few,TRBV5-1,.,CASSLQGSGANVLTF,TGCGCCAGCAGCCTGCAGGGCTCTGGGGCCAACGTCCTGACTTTC
TRBJ2-7,few,TRBV30,.,CAWSGAPTYEQYF,TGTGCCTGGAGTGGAGCGCCAACCTACGAGCAGTACTTC
TRBJ2-1,.,TRBV14,.,CASSQGLATSSFF,TGTGCCAGCAGCCAAGGTTTGGCGACTAGTTCATTCTTC
TRBJ1-5,few,TRBV2,.,CASSQGNSNQPQHF,TGTGCCAGCAGTCAGGGGAATAGCAATCAGCCCCAGCATTTT
TRBJ2-3,few,TRBV18,.,CASSLRQGGADTQYF,TGTGCCAGCTCACTAAGACAGGGAGGAGCAGATACGCAGTATTTT
TRBJ1-2,.,TRBV28,TRBD1,CASITGQASYGYTF,TGTGCCAGTATAACGGGACAGGCCTCATATGGCTACACCTTC
TRBJ2-1,.,TRBV30,TRBD2,CAWSRHGLAGVGQFF,TGTGCCTGGAGTCGGCATGGGCTAGCGGGAGTCGGGCAGTTCTTC
TRBJ1-1,.,TRBV28,TRBD1,CASRDRMNTEAFF,TGTGCCAGCAGGGACAGGATGAACACTGAAGCTTTCTTT
TRBJ2-7,few,TRBV6-5,.,CASSSRSLYEQYF,TGTGCCAGCAGTTCCAGGTCATTATACGAGCAGTACTTC
TRBJ2-5,.,TRBV7-9,TRBD2,CASGPTPGGTQEGETQYF,TGTGCCAGCGGGCCCACACCCGGGGGGACCCAGGAGGGGGAGACCCAGTACTTC
TRBJ2-2,.,TRBV5-4,TRBD2,CASRSGTSGSRNTGELFF,TGTGCCAGCAGGTCGGGGACTAGCGGGAGCAGGAACACCGGGGAGCTGTTTTTT
TRBJ1-2,.,TRBV7-9,.,CASSLAGRSPNYGYTF,TGTGCCAGCAGCTTAGCGGGGAGAAGTCCTAACTATGGCTACACCTTC
TRBJ2-7,.,TRBV14,TRBD1,CASSQVQGVVSYEQYF,TGTGCCAGCAGCCAAGTACAGGGGGTAGTGTCCTACGAGCAGTACTTC
TRBJ2-5,few,TRBV2,.,CASEGSGETQYF,TGTGCCAGCGAAGGGTCGGGGGAGACCCAGTACTTC
TRBJ1-4,few,TRBV15,.,CATSREVGALTNEKLFF,TGTGCCACCAGCAGAGAGGTGGGGGCACTGACTAATGAAAAACTGTTTTTT
TRBJ1-5,.,TRBV2,.,CASRDRIYSNQPQHF,TGTGCCAGCAGAGACAGGATTTATAGCAATCAGCCCCAGCATTTT
TRBJ2-7,few,TRBV19,.,CASSIAAAYEQYF,TGTGCCAGTAGTATCGCGGCGGCCTACGAGCAGTACTTC
TRBJ2-7,few,TRBV4-3,TRBD2,CASSRGILVTVSGRNEQYF,TGCGCCAGCAGCCGTGGGATCCTAGTCACAGTTAGCGGGAGAAACGAGCAGTACTTC
TRBJ1-1,few,TRBV2,.,CASRYAGAYTEAFF,TGTGCCAGCAGGTATGCAGGGGCTTACACTGAAGCTTTCTTT
TRBJ2-1,few,TRBV19,TRBD2,CASSRTLADHNEQFF,TGTGCCAGTAGTAGGACACTAGCGGATCACAATGAGCAGTTCTTC
TRBJ2-2,.,TRBV19,TRBD2,CASSIALAGVTGELFF,TGTGCCAGTAGTATAGCCCTAGCGGGAGTCACCGGGGAGCTGTTTTTT
TRBJ1-1,few,TRBV2,TRBD1,CASSHPDRGYTEAFF,TGTGCCAGCAGTCACCCGGACAGGGGATACACTGAAGCTTTCTTT
TRBJ1-1,.,TRBV7-9,TRBD1,CASSLGDRNTEAFF,TGTGCCAGCAGCTTAGGGGACAGGAACACTGAAGCTTTCTTT
TRBJ2-3,few,TRBV5-6,TRBD2,CASSLAGLAGSTDTQYF,TGTGCCAGCAGCTTGGCCGGACTAGCGGGAAGCACAGATACGCAGTATTTT
TRBJ2-3,few,TRBV28,.,CASSRPSGDTQYF,TGTGCCAGCAGCCGTCCAAGCGGGGATACGCAGTATTTT